This T cell receptor (beta chain) was sequenced for a study of T cells in Graves' hyperthyroidism and ophthalmopathy. The CDR3 regions of TCR beta were amplified from RNA transcripts. The study used the HTBI primer set for a first-round RT-PCR of the TCR CDR3. TCRdb fed the multiplex PCR reads into MiXCR, producing one record per CDR3 protein. The sample holds a few hundred thousand distinct CDR3 sequences, approximately 14% seen once. Stable hyperthyroidism: no ophthalmopathy progression over 18 months of follow-up. Patients aged 18 to 65 had newly diagnosed hyperthyroidism of under 2 months' duration. This clonotype was recorded only once. What it binds is not known. A much larger clone differs by one base, so this may be a read error. Points from the study as a whole: Expanded thyroid clonotypes (above 0.001) were mostly also found in blood.

This clonotype was obtained from a young woman with Graves' hyperthyroidism. Input material: blood.

The CDR3 coding sequence is TGTGCCAGCAGACTGGCCGGGGGAAATGAGCAGTACTTC. It codes for CASRLAGGNEQYF. The chain is built from TRBV12-3 or TRBV12-4 and TRBJ2-1; D may be TRBD2 (6 bases). The DNA end is more similar to TRBJ2-7, so the J call may be wrong. There are 13 residues in the CDR3.